The present entry profiles one T cell receptor (beta chain) with its context. This specimen comes from a study of T cell changes during pregnancy in multiple sclerosis. Germline loops: CDR1 SGHRS, CDR2 YFSETQ. The V segment lost 4 bases and the J segment 5 bases; nucleotides outside the gene matches: 2. This CDR3 has 12 residues. Clones were read by immunoSEQ multiplex PCR, and TCRdb kept only the in-frame ones, dropping some. The sample holds more than 65,000 clones, about nine tenths seen once. Source: peripheral blood, taken in the first trimester of pregnancy. The V and J genes are TRBV5-1 and TRBJ2-7; 8 bases map to TRBD1. This receptor was obtained from a female donor with multiple sclerosis, enrolled in a pregnancy study. DNA of the CDR3: TGCGCCAGCAGCCAGACAGGGGACGAGCAGTACTTC. This translates into CASSQTGDEQYF.